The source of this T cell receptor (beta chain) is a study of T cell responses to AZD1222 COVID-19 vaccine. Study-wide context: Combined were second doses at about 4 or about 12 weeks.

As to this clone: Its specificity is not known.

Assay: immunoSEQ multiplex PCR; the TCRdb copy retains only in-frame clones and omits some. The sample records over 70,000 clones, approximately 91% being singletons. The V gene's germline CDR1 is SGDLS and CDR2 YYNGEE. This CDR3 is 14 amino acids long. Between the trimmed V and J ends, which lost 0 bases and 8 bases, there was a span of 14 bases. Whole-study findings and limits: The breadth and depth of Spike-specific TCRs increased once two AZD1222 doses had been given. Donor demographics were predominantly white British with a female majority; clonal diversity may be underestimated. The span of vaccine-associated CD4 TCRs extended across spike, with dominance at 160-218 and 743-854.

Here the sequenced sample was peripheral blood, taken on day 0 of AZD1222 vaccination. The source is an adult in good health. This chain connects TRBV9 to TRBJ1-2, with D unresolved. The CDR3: CASSVGAPDLGYTF. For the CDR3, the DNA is TGTGCCAGCAGCGTAGGGGCTCCAGACCTCGGCTACACCTTC.